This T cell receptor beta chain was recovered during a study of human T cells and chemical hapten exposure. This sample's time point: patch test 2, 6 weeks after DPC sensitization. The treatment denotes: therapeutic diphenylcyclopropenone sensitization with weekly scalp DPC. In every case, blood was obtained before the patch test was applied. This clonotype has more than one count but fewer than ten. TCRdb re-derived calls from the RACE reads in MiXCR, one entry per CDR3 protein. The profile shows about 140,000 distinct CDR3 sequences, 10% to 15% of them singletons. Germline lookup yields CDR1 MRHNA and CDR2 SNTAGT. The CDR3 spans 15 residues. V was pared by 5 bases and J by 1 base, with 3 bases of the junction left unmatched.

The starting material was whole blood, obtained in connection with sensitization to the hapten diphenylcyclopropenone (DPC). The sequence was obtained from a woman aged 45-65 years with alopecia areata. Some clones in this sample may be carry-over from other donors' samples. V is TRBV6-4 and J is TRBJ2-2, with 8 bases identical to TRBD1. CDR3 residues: CASSNGQGNTGELFF. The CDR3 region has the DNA TGTGCCAGCAGTAACGGACAGGGGAACACCGGGGAGCTGTTTTTT.